This T cell receptor (beta chain) was identified during a study of control samples from healthy donors and cancer patients. Sequencing used immunoSEQ multiplex PCR; TCRdb keeps in-frame clones, though not all of them. Of roughly 92,000 clones detected, about 89% appear once; the ten largest clones hold roughly 7.6%. The sequenced material came from blood. The TCR originated in a woman aged 55-69 years in good health.

The CDR3 sequence is CASSSPGGSGTDTQYF. The CDR3 region has the DNA TGTGCCAGCAGTTCCCCAGGGGGGAGCGGCACAGATACGCAGTATTTT. The chain combines TRBV28 with TRBJ2-3; possibly TRBD1 for D (7 bases). V lost 4 bases and J 1 base, leaving 15 bases between the germline ends. The CDR3 runs 16 residues. Germline V gene sequence: CDR1 MDHEN, CDR2 SYDVKM.